This T cell receptor (beta chain) was captured in a study of cytomegalovirus exposure and HLA in healthy donors. PCR amplification relied on 60 Vbeta primers (plus 13 Jbeta primers). Sequencing was performed with immunoSEQ multiplex PCR; in TCRdb, only in-frame clones are kept and a portion is missing. The table includes over 150,000 clones, around four fifths detected once. Points on this clone: Its antigen is not identified. The germline gene is not matched at one end of the junction; a read error may be the cause.

The CDR3 length is 14 residues. Per germline, CDR1 MNHEY and CDR2 SMNVEV (reference sequence). Study observations and caveats: One variant, a missense change in DCLRE1C, was linked in a later analysis to TCR beta V- and J-gene trimming. As immune exposure information, only CMV serostatus was available.

Sequenced: PBMCs. This TCR derives from a girl aged 5-17 years in good health and CMV-seropositive. This chain joins TRBV27 and TRBJ2-7, with D unresolved. The CDR3 DNA reads as TGTGCCGGCAGTCCCCCGAATAGAGTTGTCGAGCAGTACTTC. Translation: CAGSPPNRVVEQYF.